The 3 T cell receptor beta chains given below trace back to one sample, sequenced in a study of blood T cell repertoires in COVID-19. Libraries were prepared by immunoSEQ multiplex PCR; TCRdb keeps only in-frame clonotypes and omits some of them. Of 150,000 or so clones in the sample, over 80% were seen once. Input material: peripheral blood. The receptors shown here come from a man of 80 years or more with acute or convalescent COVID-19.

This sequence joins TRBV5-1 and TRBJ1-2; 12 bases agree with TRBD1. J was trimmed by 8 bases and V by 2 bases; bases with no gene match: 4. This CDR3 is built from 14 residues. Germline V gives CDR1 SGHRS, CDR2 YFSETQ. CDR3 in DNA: TGCGCCAGCAGCTTAAGGGACAGGGGGCAAGGCTACACCTTC. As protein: CASSLRDRGQGYTF.

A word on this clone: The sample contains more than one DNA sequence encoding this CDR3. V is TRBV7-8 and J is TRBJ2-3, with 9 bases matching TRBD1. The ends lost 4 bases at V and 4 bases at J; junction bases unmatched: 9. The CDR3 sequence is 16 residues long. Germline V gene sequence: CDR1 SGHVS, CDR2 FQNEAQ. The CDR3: CASSWIRDRVSDTQYF. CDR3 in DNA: TGTGCCAGCAGCTGGATCCGGGACAGGGTCTCAGATACGCAGTATTTT.

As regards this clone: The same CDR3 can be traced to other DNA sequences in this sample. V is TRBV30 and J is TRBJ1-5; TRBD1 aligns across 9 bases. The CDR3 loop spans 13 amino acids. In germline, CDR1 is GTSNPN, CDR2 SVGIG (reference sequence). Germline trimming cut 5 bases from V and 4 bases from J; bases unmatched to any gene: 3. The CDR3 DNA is TGTGCCTGGGCGACAGGGGGTAATCAGCCCCAGCATTTT. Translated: CAWATGGNQPQHF.